This T cell receptor beta chain was recorded in a study of cytotoxic CD8 clonotypes in ibrutinib-treated CLL. Study details: The study included 11 to 12 relapsed/refractory and under 16 treatment-naive patients; roughly 18 had IGHV unmutated disease. Study observations and caveats: Sampling of sustained-remission and progressing patients occurred at differing times.

Profiled with immunoSEQ multiplex PCR; TCRdb holds only in-frame clones, not every one. This table holds roughly 200,000 clones, approximately 79% found once. This clone has just one count. The antigen remains unidentified. CDR1 and CDR2 from the germline V gene are SEHNR and FQNEAQ (reference sequence). This CDR3 region has 14 residues. Trimming left V 1 base short and J 3 bases short, with 7 bases between. This TCR derives from a human donor with chronic lymphocytic leukemia. The sample in question was PBMCs, obtained after 12 months of ibrutinib treatment. The chain carries TRBV7-9 and TRBJ2-1; TRBD2 might be the D (6 bases). CDR3 in amino acids: CASSLVSGYNEQFF. The CDR3 region has the DNA TGTGCCAGCAGCTTAGTTAGCGGCTACAATGAGCAGTTCTTC.